This TCR beta chain was observed in a study of shared clonotypes between healthy human individuals. The study, taken as a whole, reports: Rarefaction demonstrated incomplete sorted-subset sequencing despite large depth. Deeper or shallower sequencing was expected to change how clonotypes are shared among donors. Non-shared clonotypes were found to have lower generation probabilities than the clonotypes that were shared by all four of the sorted-subset donors.

Per the germline V gene, CDR1 is PRHDT and CDR2 is FYEKMQ (reference sequence). The ends were cut back, 4 bases at V and 1 base at J, with 17 bases in the middle. The CDR3 loop spans 18 amino acids. Worth noting for this clone: What it binds is unknown.

Some clones are missing from TCRdb's copy, which holds only in-frame ones; the method was immunoSEQ multiplex PCR. The repertoire consists of 2 million to 2.5 million clones, with approximately 95% occurring once and the leading ten covering roughly 1%. Positively selected for CCR7, the CD45RO-negative cells used as naive CD8 cells excluded terminally differentiated effector memory CD45RA+ cells. All donors qualified as healthy HIV-negative adults and had experienced no recent acute infections or vaccinations. The TCR was taken from a man younger than 30 in good health. The rearrangement uses TRBV13 and TRBJ1-6, with D perhaps matching TRBD1 (6 bases). The specimen was naive CD8+ T cells sorted from blood. This CDR3 is CASSSTTLGTSYNSPLHF. The DNA of the CDR3 is TGTGCCAGCAGCTCTACGACATTGGGGACATCCTATAATTCACCCCTCCACTTT.